This entry lists 32 T cell receptor beta chains sequenced from one sample in a study of cytomegalovirus exposure and HLA in healthy donors. The PCR made use of 60 Vbeta and 13 Jbeta primers. The repertoire was sequenced with immunoSEQ multiplex PCR; TCRdb's copy has only in-frame clones and lacks some. The sample shows around 150,000 clones, 76% of them seen only once. Sequencing was carried out using PBMCs. These receptors were collected from a male donor in good health and CMV-seronegative.

The chain joins TRBV6-5 to TRBJ1-2; D might be TRBD1 (6 bases). CDR1 MNHEY and CDR2 SVGAGI come from the germline V gene. The CDR3 runs 13 residues. V lost 5 bases and J lost 4, with 11 bases in between. The CDR3, as DNA: TGTGCCAGCAGTAGGGGGTTCAGCTATGGCTACACCTTC. Translated: CASSRGFSYGYTF.

The chain carries TRBV13 and TRBJ2-1; D may be TRBD2 (6 bases). The length of the CDR3 is 12 residues. CDR1 is PRHDT, CDR2 FYEKMQ, per germline (reference sequence). Trimming pared 4 bases from V and 10 bases from J, leaving 11 bases between. The CDR3 nucleotides read TGTGCCAGCAGCTCACCGAGCGGGGAGCAGTTCTTC. Translating it yields CASSSPSGEQFF.

This chain uses TRBV11-2 with TRBJ2-7; tentative D call: TRBD1 (6 bases). The CDR3 contains 13 residues. CDR1 and CDR2 from the germline V gene are SGHAT and FQNNGV. Trimming removed 5 bases at V and 6 bases at J, with 14 bases between. In DNA form, the CDR3 reads TGTGCCAGCAGCACCAACAGGGATGCCGAGCAGTACTTC. It specifies CASSTNRDAEQYF.

This clone occurred once. V is TRBV7-3 and J is TRBJ1-6; a weak D match, TRBD1 (6 bases). V shed 3 bases and J shed 13 bases, with 10 bases lying between them. The CDR3 has 12 residues. From germline, CDR1 is SGHTA and CDR2 FQGTGA. In DNA, the CDR3 is TGTGCCAGCAGCTTCGGACAGTCCCCCCTCCACTTT. Its protein is CASSFGQSPLHF.

The CDR3 is CASSFGRGHQPQHF. The CDR3 nucleotides are TGTGCCAGCAGTTTTGGCCGTGGGCATCAGCCCCAGCATTTT. V usage is TRBV28 and J usage is TRBJ1-5; no clear D. This CDR3 has 14 residues. Germline CDR1 reads MDHEN; CDR2 reads SYDVKM. V shed 3 bases and J shed 5 bases, with 11 bases lying between them.

The V call is TRBV20-1, the J call TRBJ2-7, with D possibly matching TRBD1 (6 bases). The CDR3 contains 11 residues. Germline V lookup: CDR1 DFQATT, CDR2 SNEGSKA (reference sequence). V was cut by 5 bases and J by 3 bases, with 8 bases left in between. In DNA, the CDR3 is TGCAGTGCTTCGGACAGCTACGAGCAGTACTTC. Amino acid sequence: CSASDSYEQYF.

This chain uses TRBV18 with TRBJ1-4, with D maybe TRBD1 (6 bases). The V end lost 0 bases, the J end lost 6 bases, and 8 bases lay between the germline ends. Germline V gene lookup returns CDR1 KGHSH and CDR2 LQKENI. The CDR3 covers 14 residues. The CDR3 bases are TGTGCCAGCTCACCACCGTCAGGGGATGAAAAACTGTTTTTT. Its protein product is CASSPPSGDEKLFF.

Worth noting for this clone: The same CDR3 arises from other DNA sequences in this sample as well. The chain uses TRBV11-2 and TRBJ2-7, with 7 positions matching TRBD1. The germline V gene encodes CDR1 SGHAT and CDR2 FQNNGV. With 5 bases clipped from V and 3 bases from J, the junction kept 4 bases outside the gene matches. This CDR3 has 13 residues. CDR3 DNA sequence: TGTGCCAGCAGCCTCGACAGGGTCTACGAGCAGTACTTC. Its protein is CASSLDRVYEQYF. Together with reference TRBV11-2 and TRBJ2-7, the CDR3 gives the full variable domain: EAGVAQSPRYKIIEKRQSVAFWCNPISGHATLYWYQQILGQGPKLLIQFQNNGVVDDSQLPKDRFSAERLKGVDSTLKIQPAKLEDSAVYLCASSLDRVYEQYFGPGTRLTVT.

The chain carries TRBV2 and TRBJ1-2; D perhaps matches TRBD1 (5 bases). The germline gives CDR1 SNHLY, CDR2 FYNNEI. The CDR3 runs to 13 residues. The ends were cut back, 10 bases at V and 2 bases at J, with 14 bases in the middle. The CDR3 nucleotides read TGTGCCACCGTACCGGCAGGGAACTATGGCTACACCTTC. This codes for CATVPAGNYGYTF.

This clone occurred a few times. This chain links TRBV19 with TRBJ1-5; no reliable D call. Looked up from germline, CDR1 is LNHDA and CDR2 is SQIVND (reference sequence). CDR3 length equals 15 residues. V was cut by 1 base and J by 2 bases, with 9 bases left in between. CDR3 bases: TGTGCCAGTAGTATAGCCGCCGGGGGCAATCAGCCCCAGCATTTT. The encoded protein is CASSIAAGGNQPQHF.

The CDR3 region is CASSSPPLNTEAFF. CDR3 coding DNA: TGTGCCAGCAGTTCACCCCCCCTAAACACTGAAGCTTTCTTT. The chain is built from TRBV28 and TRBJ1-1; the D is unclear. The germline gives CDR1 MDHEN, CDR2 SYDVKM. V lost 4 bases and J 2 bases, leaving 11 bases between the germline ends. The CDR3 is made up of 14 amino acids.

This chain joins TRBV2 and TRBJ2-3, with a weak D call TRBD1 (6 bases). Germline-derived CDR1 and CDR2 are SNHLY and FYNNEI. The CDR3 totals 12 residues. With 4 bases removed from V and 6 bases from J, the gap between germline ends came to 8 bases. The CDR3 DNA follows: TGTGCCAGCAGTGCGACAGGTGATACGCAGTATTTT. It is translated as CASSATGDTQYF.

This chain connects TRBV9 to TRBJ1-2, with 8 nucleotides matching TRBD1. Germline V CDR1 and CDR2: SGDLS, YYNGEE. The trim removed 4 bases at V and 2 bases at J, leaving 4 bases unmatched. There are 14 residues in the CDR3. CDR3 DNA sequence: TGTGCCAGCAGCCCAGGGACAGGCAACTATGGCTACACCTTC. Amino acids: CASSPGTGNYGYTF.

CDR3: CASSVDPIVGRSYNEQFF. The CDR3 nucleotides read TGTGCCAGCAGCGTAGACCCCATCGTGGGGAGATCCTACAATGAGCAGTTCTTC. The chain uses TRBV9 and TRBJ2-1; D may be TRBD2 (5 bases). Germline V CDR1 and CDR2: SGDLS, YYNGEE. Trimming stripped 0 bases from V and 1 base from J, with 17 bases between. This CDR3 region has 18 residues.

This chain uses TRBV2 with TRBJ2-2; 9 bases align to TRBD2. Trimming took 9 bases from V and 4 from J; bases not matched to a gene: 6. The CDR3 runs 14 residues. Germline V gene data show CDR1 as SNHLY and CDR2 as FYNNEI. CDR3 amino acids: CASGREGATGELFF. The CDR3, as DNA: TGTGCCAGTGGGCGGGAGGGCGCCACCGGGGAGCTGTTTTTT.

This clone appeared a single time. J is TRBJ2-1 and V is TRBV19; 8 bases align to TRBD1. Germline loops: CDR1 LNHDA, CDR2 SQIVND (reference sequence). The CDR3 contains 15 residues. Unmatched junction bases numbered 6, after V lost 5 bases and J lost 3 bases. In nucleotides, the CDR3 is TGTGCCAGTAGTGAACAGGGGGTAGGCTACAATGAGCAGTTCTTC. Encoded protein: CASSEQGVGYNEQFF.

V and J are TRBV18 and TRBJ2-1; D not certain. Trimming removed 3 bases from V and 8 bases from J, with 14 bases in between. The CDR3 contains 14 residues. CDR1 is KGHSH, CDR2 LQKENI, per germline. CDR3 sequence: CASSPLGAFHEQFF. The CDR3 DNA reads as TGTGCCAGCTCACCCCTAGGAGCCTTCCATGAGCAGTTCTTC.

Worth noting for this clone: This likely reflects a read error, since a far larger clone is one base away. The chain couples TRBV2 to TRBJ2-2; TRBD1 is a possible D gene (5 bases). The CDR3 is 15 amino acids. The germline V gene has CDR1 SNHLY and CDR2 FYNNEI. The CDR3 region has the DNA TGTGCCAGCAGTCTAAAGTCAGGGAACTCCGGGGAGCTGTTTTTT. It translates to CASSLKSGNSGELFF. Complete variable domain (other parts from reference TRBV2 and TRBJ2-2): EPEVTQTPSHQVTQMGQEVILRCVPISNHLYFYWYRQILGQKVEFLVSFYNNEISEKSEIFDDQFSVERPDGSNFTLKIRSTKLEDSAMYFCASSLKSGNSGELFFGEGSRLTVL.

The sample holds a few counts of this clone. The rearrangement links TRBV19 to TRBJ2-7; 13 bases are shared with TRBD2. Per germline, CDR1 LNHDA and CDR2 SQIVND (reference sequence). V was clipped by 6 bases and J by 2 bases; unmatched bases: 4. The CDR3 is 15 amino acids. CDR3 coding DNA: TGTGCCAGTAGCACACTAGCGGGGGGGGCCTACGAGCAGTACTTC. This translates into CASSTLAGGAYEQYF.

In its sample, this clone was seen a few times. This sequence joins TRBV28 and TRBJ2-3; 13 nucleotides match TRBD2. The CDR3 covers 17 residues. V lost 3 bases to trimming and J lost 3 bases; unmatched junction nucleotides: 6. Germline V gene lookup returns CDR1 MDHEN and CDR2 SYDVKM. The DNA for the CDR3 is TGTGCCAGCAGTTTCCAGACTAGCGGGAGGTTGACAGATACGCAGTATTTT. Translation gives CASSFQTSGRLTDTQYF.

This CDR3 is CASSPPTGVSYGYTF. The CDR3 DNA reads TGTGCCAGCAGCCCCCCCACCGGGGTCTCCTATGGCTACACCTTC. V is TRBV28 and J is TRBJ1-2; D uncertain. Germline V CDR1 and CDR2: MDHEN, SYDVKM. V was cut by 6 bases and J by 4 bases, with 18 bases left in between. The CDR3 runs 15 residues.

With regard to this clone: Other nucleotide sequences in the sample specify the same CDR3. The chain recombines TRBV18 with TRBJ1-6; weak D call: TRBD1 (5 bases). The ends were cut back, 3 bases at V and 8 bases at J, with 17 bases in the middle. In germline, CDR1 is KGHSH, CDR2 LQKENI. This CDR3 is built from 16 residues. The CDR3 nucleotides are TGTGCCAGCTCACCTTGGCCAGCAGGGAGGGATTCACCCCTCCACTTT. This sequence encodes CASSPWPAGRDSPLHF.

The rearrangement uses TRBV21-1 and TRBJ2-5; the table's D call, TRBD1, was not checked against the DNA. TRBV21-1 is a listed pseudogene. The CDR3 is made up of 12 amino acids. This CDR3 reads CASGQGLKTQYF. As DNA, the CDR3 is TGTGCCAGCGGACAGGGTTTGAAGACCCAGTACTTC.

The chain combines TRBV5-1 with TRBJ2-3, with 8 bases that match TRBD2. With 0 bases clipped from V and 2 bases from J, the junction kept 8 bases outside the gene matches. Germline CDR1 reads SGHRS; CDR2 reads YFSETQ. The CDR3 has 17 residues. The CDR3 loop reads CASSLASTSDNTDTQYF. In DNA form, the CDR3 reads TGCGCCAGCAGCTTGGCCTCGACTAGCGATAACACAGATACGCAGTATTTT.

V is TRBV7-9 and J is TRBJ1-2, with TRBD1 matching over 8 bases. The CDR3 loop spans 16 amino acids. Trimming took 5 bases from V and 1 from J; bases not matched to a gene: 9. In germline, CDR1 is SEHNR, CDR2 FQNEAQ (reference sequence). For the CDR3, the DNA is TGTGCCAGCAGCCCTTGGACAGGGCAACTTAACTATGGCTACACCTTC. Translation: CASSPWTGQLNYGYTF.

This clone was picked up a small number of times. The rearrangement joins TRBV7-3 to TRBJ1-6, with a possible D match to TRBD1 (6 bases). Deletions cut 5 bases from V and 6 bases from J, with 11 bases between. Germline CDR1 reads SGHTA; CDR2 reads FQGTGA. The CDR3 runs to 14 residues. CDR3 amino acids: CASSLGGANSPLHF. The CDR3 nucleotides are TGTGCCAGCAGCCTAGGGGGAGCTAATTCACCCCTCCACTTT.

V and J are TRBV5-1 and TRBJ2-1, with 7 nucleotides matching TRBD1. The CDR3 has 16 residues. Germline V gene sequence: CDR1 SGHRS, CDR2 YFSETQ. The J segment lost 2 bases and the V segment lost 4 bases, leaving 9 bases of the junction unmatched. For the CDR3, the DNA is TGCGCCAGCAGCCCTTGGTTAGGGGGCGCCTACAATGAGCAGTTCTTC. Protein sequence: CASSPWLGGAYNEQFF.

A single count supports this clone. The junction departs from the called germline gene at one end, perhaps through a read error. The gene calls are TRBV7-9 and TRBJ2-7; 7 bases are shared with TRBD1. The CDR3 has 15 residues. The germline V gene has CDR1 SEHNR and CDR2 FQNEAQ (reference sequence). The CDR3 loop reads CSSSFSGQPNYEQYF. CDR3 coding DNA: TGTTCCAGCAGCTTCTCGGGACAGCCCAACTACGAGCAGTACTTC. The whole variable domain, filled in from reference TRBV7-9 and TRBJ2-7, reads DTGVSQNPRHKITKRGQNVTFRCDPISEHNRLYWYRQTLGQGPEFLTYFQNEAQLEKSRLLSDRFSAERPKGSFSTLEIQRTEQGDSAMYLCSSSFSGQPNYEQYFGPGTRLTVT.

The chain couples TRBV4-2 to TRBJ2-7; 10 nucleotides align to TRBD2. Germline V gene sequence: CDR1 LGHNA, CDR2 YNFKEQ. V dropped 5 bases and J dropped 2; count of bases not matched to a gene: 9. The CDR3 runs 16 residues. The CDR3 coding sequence is TGTGCCAGCAGCGCCACCCTAGCGGGGGTTACCTACGAGCAGTACTTC. Translating it yields CASSATLAGVTYEQYF.

This clone was seen a few times. V and J are TRBV6-6 and TRBJ1-2; no clear D gene. Between the trimmed V and J ends, which lost 0 bases and 0 bases, there was a span of 5 bases. CDR3 length equals 14 residues. Germline V CDR1 and CDR2: MNHNY, SVGAGI (reference sequence). The CDR3 nucleotides are TGTGCCAGCAGTTACTCTCGAGCTAACTATGGCTACACCTTC. Translating gives CASSYSRANYGYTF.

The rearrangement joins TRBV27 to TRBJ1-2; no firm D call. Trimming took 0 bases from V and 2 from J, leaving 7 bases between them. The CDR3 contains 14 residues. CDR1 and CDR2 from the germline V gene are MNHEY and SMNVEV (reference sequence). The CDR3 nucleotides read TGTGCCAGCAGTTTATCCCCGGGGAACTATGGCTACACCTTC. Its translation is CASSLSPGNYGYTF.

The chain employs TRBV6-1 and TRBJ2-3; 7 nucleotides align to TRBD1. The ends lost 1 base at V and 1 base at J; junction bases unmatched: 5. This CDR3 spans 16 amino acids. Germline loops: CDR1 MNHNS, CDR2 SASEGT. The CDR3 loop reads CASSEGWGQRTDTQYF. CDR3 bases: TGTGCCAGCAGTGAAGGTTGGGGACAGCGCACAGATACGCAGTATTTT.